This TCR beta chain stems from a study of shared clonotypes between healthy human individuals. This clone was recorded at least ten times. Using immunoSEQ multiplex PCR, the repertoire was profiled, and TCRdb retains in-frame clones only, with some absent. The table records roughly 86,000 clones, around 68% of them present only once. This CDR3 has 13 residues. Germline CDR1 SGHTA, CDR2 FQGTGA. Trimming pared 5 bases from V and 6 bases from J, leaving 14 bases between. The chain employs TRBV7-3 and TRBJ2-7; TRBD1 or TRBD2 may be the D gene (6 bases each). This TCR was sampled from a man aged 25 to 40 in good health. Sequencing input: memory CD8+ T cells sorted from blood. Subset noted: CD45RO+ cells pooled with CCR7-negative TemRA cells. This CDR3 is CASSPRGVREQYF. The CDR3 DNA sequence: TGTGCCAGCAGCCCTAGGGGGGTACGCGAGCAGTACTTC.